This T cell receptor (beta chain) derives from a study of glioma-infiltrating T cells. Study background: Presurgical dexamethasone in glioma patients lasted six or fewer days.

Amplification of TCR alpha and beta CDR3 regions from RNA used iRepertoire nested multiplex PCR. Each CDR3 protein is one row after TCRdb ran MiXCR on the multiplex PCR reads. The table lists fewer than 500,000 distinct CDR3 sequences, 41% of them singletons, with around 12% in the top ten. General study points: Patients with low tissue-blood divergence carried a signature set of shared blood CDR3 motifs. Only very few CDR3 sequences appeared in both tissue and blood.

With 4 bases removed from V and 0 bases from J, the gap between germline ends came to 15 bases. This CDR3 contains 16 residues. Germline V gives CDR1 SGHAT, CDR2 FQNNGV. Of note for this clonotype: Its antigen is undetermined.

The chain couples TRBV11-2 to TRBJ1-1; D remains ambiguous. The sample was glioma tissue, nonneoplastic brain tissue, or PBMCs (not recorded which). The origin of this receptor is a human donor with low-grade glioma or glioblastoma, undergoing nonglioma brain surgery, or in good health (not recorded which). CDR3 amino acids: CASSSGYRNMNTEAFF. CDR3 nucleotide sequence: TGTGCCAGCAGCTCTGGGTACCGTAACATGAACACTGAAGCTTTCTTT.